The 25 T cell receptor beta chains below come from one sample, sequenced in a study of Ad26.COV2.S vaccination and SARS-CoV-2 variants. This table comes from immunoSEQ multiplex PCR, and its TCRdb copy is limited to in-frame clones, with some not included. The sample has some 190,000 clones; 87% are singletons. Source: peripheral blood, taken after recovery from COVID-19. These receptors all come from a human donor who had recovered from COVID-19.

The CDR3 bases are TGCGCCAGCAGCCGGACGGGTGAGGGTAAAGCTTTCTTT. The encoded protein is CASSRTGEGKAFF. The gene calls are TRBV5-1 and TRBJ1-1, with unresolved D. The CDR3 sequence is 13 residues long. V lost 4 bases and J lost 9, with 16 bases in between. CDR1 SGHRS and CDR2 YFSETQ come from the germline V gene.

The genes are TRBV7-9 and TRBJ2-3; 9 nucleotides line up with TRBD1. After removal of 3 bases from V and 5 bases from J, the junction contained 3 bases not matched to a gene. CDR1 SEHNR and CDR2 FQNEAQ come from the germline V gene (reference sequence). This CDR3 is built from 14 residues. Written as DNA, the CDR3 is TGTGCCAGCAGCTTTACAGGGGGCAGAGATACGCAGTATTTT. Amino acids: CASSFTGGRDTQYF. The entire variable domain, with the rest obtained from reference TRBV7-9 and TRBJ2-3, is as follows: DTGVSQNPRHKITKRGQNVTFRCDPISEHNRLYWYRQTLGQGPEFLTYFQNEAQLEKSRLLSDRFSAERPKGSFSTLEIQRTEQGDSAMYLCASSFTGGRDTQYFGPGTRLTVL.

The chain employs TRBV7-9 and TRBJ2-7; 13 nucleotides match TRBD2. This CDR3 has 14 amino acids. Trimming at V came to 7 bases and at J to 7 bases, leaving 7 bases not matched to a gene. Looked up from germline, CDR1 is SEHNR and CDR2 is FQNEAQ (reference sequence). CDR3 coding DNA: TGTGCCAGCAACCGAGGACTAGCGGGAGAAGAGCAGTACTTC. Encoded protein: CASNRGLAGEEQYF.

The V call is TRBV2, the J call TRBJ1-5; a weak D match, TRBD1 (6 bases). Germline V gene data show CDR1 as SNHLY and CDR2 as FYNNEI. Trimming took 1 base from V and 7 from J, leaving 14 bases between them. This CDR3 contains 15 residues. The chain's CDR3 is CASSEGQAGGQPQHF. CDR3 DNA: TGTGCCAGCAGTGAAGGACAGGCCGGGGGGCAGCCCCAGCATTTT.

The table lists this clone with a count of one. The CDR3 region is CASSDRTGGPDTQYF. CDR3 in DNA: TGTGCCAGCAGTGATAGGACAGGGGGCCCAGATACGCAGTATTTT. This chain connects TRBV6-1 to TRBJ2-3; 11 bases line up with TRBD1. Germline V CDR1 and CDR2: MNHNS, SASEGT. The CDR3 runs to 15 residues. V lost 3 bases and J lost 4; bases outside the gene matches: 3.

V usage is TRBV5-1 and J usage is TRBJ2-2; D could derive from TRBD1 or TRBD2 (5 bases each). Germline CDR1 SGHRS, CDR2 YFSETQ. The V and J ends lost 5 bases and 1 base respectively, with 15 bases between them. The CDR3 has 16 residues. CDR3 in amino acids: CASRTTGTQNTGELFF. The CDR3 DNA follows: TGCGCCAGCAGGACCACCGGGACCCAGAACACCGGGGAGCTGTTTTTT.

This clone was seen a single time. The rearrangement links TRBV2 to TRBJ2-1, with 8 bases identical to TRBD2. This CDR3 is 17 amino acids long. The germline gives CDR1 SNHLY, CDR2 FYNNEI. Trimming removed 4 bases from V and 8 bases from J; junction bases left unmatched: 16. The CDR3 region has the DNA TGTGCCAGCAGTGGAGGTGTTTCGGGGGGGGCCATAGATGAGCAGTTCTTC. Residues: CASSGGVSGGAIDEQFF.

J is TRBJ2-1 and V is TRBV10-1, with 10 bases that match TRBD2. Trimming cost V 4 bases and J 7 bases; bases outside gene matches: 10. Germline V gene data show CDR1 as WNHNN and CDR2 as SYGVQD (reference sequence). The CDR3 consists of 16 residues. The CDR3 coding sequence is TGCGCCAGCAGTGGGCCCAGGGCTAGCGGGAGTAATGAGCAGTTCTTC. Its translation: CASSGPRASGSNEQFF.

The chain has TRBV28 and TRBJ2-7; 10 nucleotides line up with TRBD1. Germline V gives CDR1 MDHEN, CDR2 SYDVKM. J lost 6 bases, V lost 5 bases, and 7 bases had no gene match. The CDR3 covers 14 residues. CDR3 DNA: TGTGCCAGCAGTCCGTCCGGGACAGGGGCCGAGCAGTACTTC. As protein: CASSPSGTGAEQYF.

This chain links TRBV6-6 with TRBJ2-7, with D unclear. The CDR3 is 13 amino acids. Trimming took off 6 bases at V and 0 bases at J, with 9 bases between the two ends. Germline loops: CDR1 MNHNY, CDR2 SVGAGI (reference sequence). CDR3 nucleotide sequence: TGTGCCAGCAGCGACGGGTACTCCTACGAGCAGTACTTC. Translating it yields CASSDGYSYEQYF.

The V and J genes are TRBV6-6 and TRBJ2-5; TRBD2 aligns across 11 bases. The CDR3 covers 16 residues. The V segment lost 5 bases and the J segment 2 bases; nucleotides outside the gene matches: 7. Germline V lookup: CDR1 MNHNY, CDR2 SVGAGI (reference sequence). The CDR3 DNA is TGTGCCAGCAGTCGGCGACTAGCGGGGTTACAAGAGACCCAGTACTTC. The encoded protein is CASSRRLAGLQETQYF.

This clone was detected only once. The chain employs TRBV6-5 and TRBJ2-1, with D uncertain. Between the trimmed V and J ends, which lost 4 bases and 7 bases, there was a span of 8 bases. CDR3 length equals 12 residues. Per germline, CDR1 MNHEY and CDR2 SVGAGI. The CDR3 here is CASSSPLNEQFF. CDR3 DNA sequence: TGTGCCAGCAGTTCCCCCTTGAATGAGCAGTTCTTC.

In this sample, this clone turned up once. The identical CDR3 is also encoded by other nucleotide sequences in the sample. The genes are TRBV7-9 and TRBJ2-2; D gene unclear. Germline assignment: CDR1 SEHNR and CDR2 FQNEAQ (reference sequence). The CDR3 covers 12 residues. The ends were cut back, 1 base at V and 5 bases at J, with 2 bases in the middle. The CDR3 spells CASSLGTGELFF. In DNA, the CDR3 is TGTGCCAGCAGCTTAGGGACCGGGGAGCTGTTTTTT.

V gene TRBV5-4 combines with J gene TRBJ2-7, with 10 bases aligning to TRBD1. Unmatched junction bases numbered 6, after V lost 3 bases and J lost 6 bases. The germline gives CDR1 SGHNT, CDR2 YYREEE (reference sequence). This CDR3 region has 14 residues. CDR3 amino acids: CASSSGQGTSEQYF. CDR3 DNA sequence: TGTGCCAGCAGCTCGGGACAGGGGACCTCCGAGCAGTACTTC. The complete variable domain, with remaining parts taken from reference TRBV5-4 and TRBJ2-7, reads ETGVTQSPTHLIKTRGQQVTLRCSSQSGHNTVSWYQQALGQGPQFIFQYYREEENGRGNFPPRFSGLQFPNYSSELNVNALELDDSALYLCASSSGQGTSEQYFGPGTRLTVT.

The chain is built from TRBV7-7 and TRBJ2-5, with 7 bases fitting TRBD1. Trimming removed 1 base from V and 5 bases from J; junction bases left unmatched: 7. This CDR3 comprises 15 residues. The germline V gene has CDR1 SSHAT and CDR2 FNYEAQ (reference sequence). CDR3: CASSLGGTGVETQYF. In nucleotides, the CDR3 is TGTGCCAGCAGCTTAGGCGGAACAGGGGTTGAGACCCAGTACTTC.

V gene TRBV5-1 combines with J gene TRBJ2-7, with 15 nucleotides matching TRBD2. Germline CDR1 is SGHRS and CDR2 is YFSETQ. The V and J ends lost 4 bases and 7 bases, in that order; junction bases with no gene match: 3. The CDR3 sequence is 14 residues long. CDR3 amino acids: CASSPGLAGGEQYF. CDR3 sequence (DNA): TGCGCCAGCAGCCCGGGACTAGCGGGAGGTGAGCAGTACTTC.

The V gene is TRBV2, the J gene TRBJ1-2; 7 nucleotides align to TRBD1. Germline V gene sequence: CDR1 SNHLY, CDR2 FYNNEI. With V trimmed by 6 bases and J by 4 bases, 5 bases remained unmatched. The CDR3 totals 13 residues. The CDR3 DNA reads TGTGCCAGCAGAGGAGGGGGCGTCTATGGCTACACCTTC. Its translation is CASRGGGVYGYTF.

This chain links TRBV28 with TRBJ1-2; D is unresolved. This CDR3 spans 16 amino acids. V gave up 3 bases and J gave up 0 bases, with 14 bases separating them. Germline values: CDR1 MDHEN, CDR2 SYDVKM. CDR3 amino acids: CASSLLSTLANYGYTF. The CDR3 DNA reads as TGTGCCAGCAGTTTGCTTAGCACGCTAGCTAACTATGGCTACACCTTC.

The chain joins TRBV4-1 to TRBJ2-7; 11 bases are shared with TRBD2. From germline, CDR1 is MGHRA and CDR2 YSYEKL. The J segment lost 5 bases and the V segment lost 4 bases, leaving 1 base of the junction unmatched. The CDR3 has 13 amino acids. In DNA form, the CDR3 reads TGCGCCAGCAGCCCGGGACTAGCGGACGAGCAGTACTTC. Encoded protein: CASSPGLADEQYF.

The chain uses TRBV2 and TRBJ2-3; TRBD2 is a possible D gene (6 bases). Germline CDR1 is SNHLY and CDR2 is FYNNEI. V was cut by 7 bases and J by 0 bases, with 8 bases left in between. The CDR3 totals 13 residues. The CDR3 sequence: CASKEGSTDTQYF. In nucleotides, the CDR3 is TGTGCCAGCAAGGAGGGAAGCACAGATACGCAGTATTTT.

The table lists this clone with a count of one. The chain couples TRBV5-1 to TRBJ1-2, with TRBD1 as a possible D gene (6 bases). The germline gives CDR1 SGHRS, CDR2 YFSETQ. The length of the CDR3 is 15 residues. The V and J ends lost 0 bases and 4 bases respectively, with 13 bases between them. The CDR3 nucleotides read TGCGCCAGCAGCTTGGAGGGGGGCAGGAGCTATGGCTACACCTTC. It translates to CASSLEGGRSYGYTF. Drawing the rest from reference TRBV5-1 and TRBJ1-2, the complete variable domain is KAGVTQTPRYLIKTRGQQVTLSCSPISGHRSVSWYQQTPGQGLQFLFEYFSETQRNKGNFPGRFSGRQFSNSRSEMNVSTLELGDSALYLCASSLEGGRSYGYTFGSGTRLTVV.

The chain links TRBV18 to TRBJ2-4; 9 bases fit TRBD1. The CDR3 covers 16 residues. The germline V gene encodes CDR1 KGHSH and CDR2 LQKENI. V was clipped by 0 bases and J by 7 bases; unmatched bases: 7. This CDR3 is CASSPPGDRVRNIQYF. The CDR3 DNA follows: TGTGCCAGCTCACCACCGGGGGACAGGGTTCGGAACATTCAGTACTTC.

CDR3 bases: TGTGCCAGCAGACGAGGGGGTTCGACTAATGAAAAACTGTTTTTT. Its translation is CASRRGGSTNEKLFF. The V gene is TRBV6-5, the J gene TRBJ1-4; possible D gene TRBD1, 6 bases. Germline V gene sequence: CDR1 MNHEY, CDR2 SVGAGI. Trimming pared 6 bases from V and 2 bases from J, leaving 13 bases between. The CDR3 is 15 residues long.

This chain connects TRBV30 to TRBJ1-3, with unresolved D. This CDR3 comprises 15 residues. Trimming left V 0 bases short and J 2 bases short, with 11 bases between. CDR1 GTSNPN and CDR2 SVGIG come from the germline V gene (reference sequence). The CDR3 DNA sequence: TGTGCCTGGAGTGTACGGGTGACTCCTGGAAACACCATATATTTT. Translating it yields CAWSVRVTPGNTIYF.

The chain is built from TRBV3-1 (or the pseudogene TRBV3-2) and TRBJ2-1; weak D call: TRBD2 (6 bases). CDR3 size: 13 residues. V lost 4 bases and J lost 12, with 16 bases in between. Germline CDR1 and CDR2: LGHDT and YNNKEL (reference sequence). The CDR3 nucleotides are TGTGCCAGCAGCCCGACCAAGGACTACGGGCAGTTCTTC. It codes for CASSPTKDYGQFF.